This T cell receptor (beta chain) was profiled in a study of CD8 T cells in ankylosing spondylitis (dated by TCRdb to 2016 to 2017). For the study in its entirety: The study set out to find disease-linked TCR variants by profiling T cell receptor beta repertoires in ankylosing spondylitis patients and healthy donors. The whole study cohort included over a hundred healthy donors and 20 to 30 ankylosing spondylitis patients. Peripheral blood samples were taken, and synovial fluid was additionally collected from ankylosing spondylitis patients. Beyond this particular receptor, the publication reports: A TCR beta motif of eight highly homologous amino acid variants appeared characteristic of blood from ankylosing spondylitis patients. According to the report, matched synovial fluid samples from ankylosing spondylitis patients were significantly enriched for the disease-linked clones. Some motif variants were previously reported in synovial fluid and blood of reactive arthritis patients, suggesting common disease-initiation mechanisms. In peripheral blood, the disease-linked clones were found at relatively low frequencies and had a CD8+ phenotype.

TCRdb lists the instrument as Illumina HiSeq 2500. Quantitative 5'-RACE with molecular barcodes was the method used to prepare the TCR beta libraries. The published analysis was carried out like this. A new computational method based on a probabilistic model of VDJ rearrangement was used to identify disease-linked TCR variants. TCRdb reanalyzed the raw reads on its own, using fastp at Q25 for trimming and MiXCR for clone calling, and kept in-frame beta chains. For every CDR3 protein sequence, its rows merge into one entry that carries the most common genes and DNA. The V and J calls come from TCRdb's annotation, not from the publication. The sample profile shows about 130,000 distinct CDR3 sequences; approximately 10% of them were found once. Clones ranked in the top ten supply approximately 3.3% of the sample. In its sample, this clonotype was seen many times. Its recognized antigen is unknown. Base qualities are not recorded, but no much larger clone differs from it by a single base.

The specimen was blood, either unsorted or a sorted T cell fraction (not recorded which). This TCR came from a male donor with ankylosing spondylitis or in good health (not recorded which).

In nucleotide form, the sequence is TGTGCCAGCAGTTTAGGCCCGAGACTAGCGGCGCCTTATACGCAGTATTTT. Translated, it reads CASSLGPRLAAPYTQYF. The chain uses TRBV12-3 or TRBV12-4 and TRBJ2-3; the junction holds 9 bases that match TRBD2. The junction shows trimming of 1 base on V and 7 bases on J, and the gene matches do not reach 12 bases of it. From cysteine to phenylalanine, the CDR3 is 17 amino acids long. This entry keeps only the CDR3 DNA: 51 bases, framed from base 1.